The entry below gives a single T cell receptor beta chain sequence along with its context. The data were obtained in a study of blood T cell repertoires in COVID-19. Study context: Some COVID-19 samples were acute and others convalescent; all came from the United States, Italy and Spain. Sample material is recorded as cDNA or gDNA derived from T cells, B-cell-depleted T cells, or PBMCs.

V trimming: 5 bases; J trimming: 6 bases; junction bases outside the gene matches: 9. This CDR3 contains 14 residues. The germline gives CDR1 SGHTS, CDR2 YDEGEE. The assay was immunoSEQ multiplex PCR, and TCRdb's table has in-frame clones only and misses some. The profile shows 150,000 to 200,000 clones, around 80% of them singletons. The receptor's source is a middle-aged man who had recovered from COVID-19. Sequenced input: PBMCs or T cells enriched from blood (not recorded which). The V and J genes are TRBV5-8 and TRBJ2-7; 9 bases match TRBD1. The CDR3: CASSRRTGDSEQYF. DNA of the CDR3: TGTGCCAGCAGTCGCAGGACAGGGGACTCCGAGCAGTACTTC.